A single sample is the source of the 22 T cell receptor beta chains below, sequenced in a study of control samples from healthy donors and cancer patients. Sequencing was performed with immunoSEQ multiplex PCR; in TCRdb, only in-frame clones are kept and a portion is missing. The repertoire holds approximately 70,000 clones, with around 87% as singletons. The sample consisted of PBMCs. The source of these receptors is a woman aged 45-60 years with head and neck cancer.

CDR3 protein: CAISARRGGTEAFF. CDR3 DNA: TGTGCCATCAGTGCTCGGAGGGGTGGCACTGAAGCTTTCTTT. J is TRBJ1-1 and V is TRBV10-3, with a possible D match to TRBD1 (5 bases). V lost 4 bases to trimming and J lost 4 bases, with 13 bases between them. Germline V gives CDR1 ENHRY, CDR2 SYGVKD. The CDR3 is 14 residues long.

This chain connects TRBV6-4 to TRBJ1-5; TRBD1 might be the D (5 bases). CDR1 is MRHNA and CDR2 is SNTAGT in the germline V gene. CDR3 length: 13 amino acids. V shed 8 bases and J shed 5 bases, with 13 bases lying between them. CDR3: CASRGGADQPQHF. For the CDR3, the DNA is TGTGCCAGCCGGGGAGGGGCTGATCAGCCCCAGCATTTT.

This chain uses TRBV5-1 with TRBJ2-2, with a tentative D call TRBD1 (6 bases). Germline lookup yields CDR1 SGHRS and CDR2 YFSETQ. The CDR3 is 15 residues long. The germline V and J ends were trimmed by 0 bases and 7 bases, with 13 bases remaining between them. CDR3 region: CASSLGQDTGGELFF. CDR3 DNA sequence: TGCGCCAGCAGCTTGGGACAGGATACGGGCGGGGAGCTGTTTTTT.

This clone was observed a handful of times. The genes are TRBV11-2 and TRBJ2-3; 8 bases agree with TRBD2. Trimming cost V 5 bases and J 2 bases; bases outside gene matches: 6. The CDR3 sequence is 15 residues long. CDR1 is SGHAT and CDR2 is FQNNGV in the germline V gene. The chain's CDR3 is CASSRVSGDTDTQYF. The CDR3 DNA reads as TGTGCCAGCAGCCGAGTTAGCGGGGACACAGATACGCAGTATTTT. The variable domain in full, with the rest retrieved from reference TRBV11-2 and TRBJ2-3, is EAGVAQSPRYKIIEKRQSVAFWCNPISGHATLYWYQQILGQGPKLLIQFQNNGVVDDSQLPKDRFSAERLKGVDSTLKIQPAKLEDSAVYLCASSRVSGDTDTQYFGPGTRLTVL.

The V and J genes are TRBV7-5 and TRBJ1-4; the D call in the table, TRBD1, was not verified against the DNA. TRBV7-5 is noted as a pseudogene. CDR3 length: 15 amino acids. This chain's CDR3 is CVRSLEDSSNEKLFF. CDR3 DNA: TGTGTCAGAAGCTTAGAGGACAGCTCTAATGAAAAACTGTTTTTT.

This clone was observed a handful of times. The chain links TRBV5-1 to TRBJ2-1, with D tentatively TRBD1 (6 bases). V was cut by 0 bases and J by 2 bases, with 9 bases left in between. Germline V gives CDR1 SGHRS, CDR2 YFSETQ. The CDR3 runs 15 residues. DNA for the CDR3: TGCGCCAGCAGCTTGGAGGGGGTACCCTACAATGAGCAGTTCTTC. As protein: CASSLEGVPYNEQFF.

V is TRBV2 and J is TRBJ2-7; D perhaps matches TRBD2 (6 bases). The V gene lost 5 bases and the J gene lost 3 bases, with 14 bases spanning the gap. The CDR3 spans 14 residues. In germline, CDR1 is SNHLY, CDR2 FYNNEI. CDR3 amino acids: CASSPRLGGYEQYF. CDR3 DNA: TGTGCCAGCAGTCCGCGTCTGGGGGGCTACGAGCAGTACTTC.

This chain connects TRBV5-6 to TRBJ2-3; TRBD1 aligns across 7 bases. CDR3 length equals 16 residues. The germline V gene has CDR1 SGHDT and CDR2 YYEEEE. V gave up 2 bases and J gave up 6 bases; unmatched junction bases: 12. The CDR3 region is CASSFGTERLRDTQYF. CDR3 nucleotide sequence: TGTGCCAGCAGCTTCGGGACAGAGAGGCTGAGGGATACGCAGTATTTT.

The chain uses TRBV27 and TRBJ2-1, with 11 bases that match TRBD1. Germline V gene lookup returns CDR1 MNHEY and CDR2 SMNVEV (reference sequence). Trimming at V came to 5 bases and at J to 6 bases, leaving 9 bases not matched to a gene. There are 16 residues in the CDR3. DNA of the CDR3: TGTGCCAGCAGTGATATGGACAGGGGGCGCCTCAATGAGCAGTTCTTC. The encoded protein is CASSDMDRGRLNEQFF.

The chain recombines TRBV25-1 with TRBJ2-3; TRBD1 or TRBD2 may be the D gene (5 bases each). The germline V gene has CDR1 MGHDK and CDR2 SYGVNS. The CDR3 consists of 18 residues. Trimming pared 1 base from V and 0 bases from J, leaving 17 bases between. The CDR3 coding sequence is TGTGCCAGCAGTGAATCCCATCAGAGGGGACCTAGCACAGATACGCAGTATTTT. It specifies CASSESHQRGPSTDTQYF.

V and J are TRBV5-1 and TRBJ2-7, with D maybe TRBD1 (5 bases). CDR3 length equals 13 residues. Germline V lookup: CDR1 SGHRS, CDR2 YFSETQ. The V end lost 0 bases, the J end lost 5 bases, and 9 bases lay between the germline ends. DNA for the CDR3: TGCGCCAGCAGCTTGGAGGGGTTGGACGAGCAGTACTTC. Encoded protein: CASSLEGLDEQYF. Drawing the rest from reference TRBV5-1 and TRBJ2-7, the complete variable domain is KAGVTQTPRYLIKTRGQQVTLSCSPISGHRSVSWYQQTPGQGLQFLFEYFSETQRNKGNFPGRFSGRQFSNSRSEMNVSTLELGDSALYLCASSLEGLDEQYFGPGTRLTVT.

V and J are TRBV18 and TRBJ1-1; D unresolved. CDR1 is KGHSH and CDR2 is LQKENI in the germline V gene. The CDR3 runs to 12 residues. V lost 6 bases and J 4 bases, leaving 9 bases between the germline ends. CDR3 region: CASSLRSTEAFF. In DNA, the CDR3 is TGTGCCAGCTCGCTGAGGTCCACTGAAGCTTTCTTT.

The CDR3 nucleotides are TGCAGCGTTGTCGGAGGGACAGGGGCGACGTTCGGCTACACCTTC. Its protein product is CSVVGGTGATFGYTF. The J gene is TRBJ1-2, the V gene TRBV29-1; TRBD1 agrees at 10 bases. Germline lookup yields CDR1 SQVTM and CDR2 ANQGSEA. V gave up 4 bases and J gave up 8 bases; unmatched junction bases: 13. The CDR3 totals 15 residues.

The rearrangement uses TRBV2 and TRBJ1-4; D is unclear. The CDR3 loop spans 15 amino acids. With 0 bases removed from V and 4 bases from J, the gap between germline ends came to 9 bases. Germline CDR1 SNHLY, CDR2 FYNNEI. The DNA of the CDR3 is TGTGCCAGCAGTGAAGCGGACGTGGGTAATGAAAAACTGTTTTTT. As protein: CASSEADVGNEKLFF.

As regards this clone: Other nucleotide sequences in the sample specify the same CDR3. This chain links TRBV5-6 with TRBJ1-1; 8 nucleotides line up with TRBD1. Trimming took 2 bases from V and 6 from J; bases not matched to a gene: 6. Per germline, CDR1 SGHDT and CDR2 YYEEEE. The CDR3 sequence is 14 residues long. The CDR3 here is CASSFRTGRAEAFF. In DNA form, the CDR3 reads TGTGCCAGCAGCTTCCGGACAGGGCGGGCTGAAGCTTTCTTT.

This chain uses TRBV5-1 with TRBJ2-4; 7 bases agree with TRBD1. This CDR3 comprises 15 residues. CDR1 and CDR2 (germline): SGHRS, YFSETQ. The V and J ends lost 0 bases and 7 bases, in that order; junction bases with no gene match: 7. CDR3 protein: CASSLVVGQTNIQYF. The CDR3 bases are TGCGCCAGCAGCTTGGTAGTGGGACAGACTAACATTCAGTACTTC.

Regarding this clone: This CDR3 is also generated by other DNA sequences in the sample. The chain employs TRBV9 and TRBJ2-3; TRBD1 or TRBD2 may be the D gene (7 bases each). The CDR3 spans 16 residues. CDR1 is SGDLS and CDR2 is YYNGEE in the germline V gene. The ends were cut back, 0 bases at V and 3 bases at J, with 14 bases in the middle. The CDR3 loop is CASSVAGQGGTDTQYF. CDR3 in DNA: TGTGCCAGCAGCGTAGCTGGGCAGGGGGGGACAGATACGCAGTATTTT.

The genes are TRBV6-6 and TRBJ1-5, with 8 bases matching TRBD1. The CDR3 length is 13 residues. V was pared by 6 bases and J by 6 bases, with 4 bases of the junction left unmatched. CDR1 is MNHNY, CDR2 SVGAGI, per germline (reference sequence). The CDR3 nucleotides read TGTGCCAGCAGGCCGACAGGGGTTCAGCCCCAGCATTTT. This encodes CASRPTGVQPQHF.

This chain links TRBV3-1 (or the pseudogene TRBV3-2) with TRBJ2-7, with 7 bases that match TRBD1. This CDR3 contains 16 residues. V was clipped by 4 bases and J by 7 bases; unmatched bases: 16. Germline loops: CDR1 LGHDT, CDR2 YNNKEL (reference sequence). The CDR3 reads CASSPEGYRGTGEQYF. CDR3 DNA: TGTGCCAGCAGCCCTGAGGGTTACAGGGGTACGGGAGAGCAGTACTTC.

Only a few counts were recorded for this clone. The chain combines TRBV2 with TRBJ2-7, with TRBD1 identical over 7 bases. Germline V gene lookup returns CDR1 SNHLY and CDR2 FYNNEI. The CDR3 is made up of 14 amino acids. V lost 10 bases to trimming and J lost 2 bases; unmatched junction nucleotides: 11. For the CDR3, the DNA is TGTGCCACCCGATCACAGGGGTTCACCTACGAGCAGTACTTC. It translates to CATRSQGFTYEQYF.

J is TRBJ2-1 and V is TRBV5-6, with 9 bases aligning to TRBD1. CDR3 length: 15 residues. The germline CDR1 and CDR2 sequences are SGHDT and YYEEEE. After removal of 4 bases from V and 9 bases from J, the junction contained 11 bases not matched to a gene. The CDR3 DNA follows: TGTGCCAGCAGCCCCCCGGACAGGGGTGGTCGTGAGCAGTTCTTC. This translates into CASSPPDRGGREQFF.

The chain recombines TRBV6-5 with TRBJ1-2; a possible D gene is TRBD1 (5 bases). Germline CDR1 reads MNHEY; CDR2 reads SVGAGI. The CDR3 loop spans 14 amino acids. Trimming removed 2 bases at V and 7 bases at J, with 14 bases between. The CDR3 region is CASSYVGGSAGYTF. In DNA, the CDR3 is TGTGCCAGCAGTTACGTCGGGGGATCAGCTGGCTACACCTTC.